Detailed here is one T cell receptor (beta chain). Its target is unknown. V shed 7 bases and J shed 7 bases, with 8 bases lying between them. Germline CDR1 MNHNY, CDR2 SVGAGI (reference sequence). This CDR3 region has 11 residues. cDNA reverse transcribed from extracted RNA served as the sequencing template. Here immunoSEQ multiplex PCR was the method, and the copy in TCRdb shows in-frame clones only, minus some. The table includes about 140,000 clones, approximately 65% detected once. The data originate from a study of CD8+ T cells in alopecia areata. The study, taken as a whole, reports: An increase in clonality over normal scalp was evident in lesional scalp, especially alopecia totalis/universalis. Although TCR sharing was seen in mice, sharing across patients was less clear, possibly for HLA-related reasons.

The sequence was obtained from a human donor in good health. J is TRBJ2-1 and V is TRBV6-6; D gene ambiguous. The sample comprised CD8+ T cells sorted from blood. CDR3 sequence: CASNNGNEQFF. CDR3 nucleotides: TGTGCCAGCAACAATGGTAATGAGCAGTTCTTC.